The following is a TCR beta chain sequence with its context. Its antigen is as yet unknown. V shed 7 bases and J shed 4 bases, with 9 bases lying between them. The germline CDR1 and CDR2 sequences are SQVTM and ANQGSEA. The CDR3 runs to 11 residues. The data belong to a study of cytomegalovirus exposure and HLA in healthy donors. Study conclusions and caveats: Productive status was seen about 87% or about 30% of the time for most TCR beta V segments in an earlier analysis.

The primer mix had 60 Vbeta and 13 Jbeta primers. Sequencing used immunoSEQ multiplex PCR; TCRdb keeps in-frame clones, though not all of them. The sample has 150,000 to 200,000 clones, around 82% seen once. The TCR sequence derives from a middle-aged man in good health and CMV-seronegative. The rearrangement joins TRBV29-1 to TRBJ2-3, with D maybe TRBD1 (5 bases). Sequencing used PBMCs. The CDR3 here is CSGQGADTQYF. CDR3 in DNA: TGCAGCGGCCAGGGCGCAGATACGCAGTATTTT.